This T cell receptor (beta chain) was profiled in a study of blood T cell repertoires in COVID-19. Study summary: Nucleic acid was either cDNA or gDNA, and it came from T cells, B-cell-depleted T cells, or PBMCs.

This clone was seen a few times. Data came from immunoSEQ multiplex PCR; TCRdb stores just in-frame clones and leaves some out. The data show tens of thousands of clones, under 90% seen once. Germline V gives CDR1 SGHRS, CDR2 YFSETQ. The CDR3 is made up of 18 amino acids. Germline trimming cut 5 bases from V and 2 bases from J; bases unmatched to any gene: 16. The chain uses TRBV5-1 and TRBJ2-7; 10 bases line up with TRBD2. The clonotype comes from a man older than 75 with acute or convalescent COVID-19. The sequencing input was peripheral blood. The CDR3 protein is CASSNQGATSGRAYEQYF. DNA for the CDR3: TGCGCCAGCAGTAACCAGGGGGCTACGAGCGGGAGGGCCTACGAGCAGTACTTC.